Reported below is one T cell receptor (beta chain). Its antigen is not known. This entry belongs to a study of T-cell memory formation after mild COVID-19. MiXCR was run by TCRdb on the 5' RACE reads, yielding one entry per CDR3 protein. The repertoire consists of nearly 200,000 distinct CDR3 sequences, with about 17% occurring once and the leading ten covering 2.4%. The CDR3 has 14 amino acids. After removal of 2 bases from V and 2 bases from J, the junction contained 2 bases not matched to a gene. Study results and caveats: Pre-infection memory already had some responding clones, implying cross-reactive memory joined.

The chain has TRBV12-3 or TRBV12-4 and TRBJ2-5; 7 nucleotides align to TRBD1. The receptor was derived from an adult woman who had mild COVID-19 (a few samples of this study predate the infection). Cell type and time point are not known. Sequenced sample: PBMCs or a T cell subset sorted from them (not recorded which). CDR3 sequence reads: CASSLPGQQETQYF. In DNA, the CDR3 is TGTGCCAGCAGTTTACCGGGACAGCAAGAGACCCAGTACTTC.